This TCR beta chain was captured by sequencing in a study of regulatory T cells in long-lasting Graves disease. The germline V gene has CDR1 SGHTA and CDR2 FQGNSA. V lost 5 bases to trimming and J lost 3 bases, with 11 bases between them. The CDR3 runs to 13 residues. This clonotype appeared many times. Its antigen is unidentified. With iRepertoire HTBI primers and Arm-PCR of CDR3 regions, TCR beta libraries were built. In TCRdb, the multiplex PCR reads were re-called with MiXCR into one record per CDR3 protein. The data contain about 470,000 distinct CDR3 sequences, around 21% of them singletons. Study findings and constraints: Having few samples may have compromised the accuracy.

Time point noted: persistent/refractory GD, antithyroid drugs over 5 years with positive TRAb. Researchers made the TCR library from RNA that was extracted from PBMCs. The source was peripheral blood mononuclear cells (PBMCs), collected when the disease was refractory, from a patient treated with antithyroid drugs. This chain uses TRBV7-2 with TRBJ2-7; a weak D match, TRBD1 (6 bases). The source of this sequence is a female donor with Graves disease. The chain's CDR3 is CASSTRTVYEQYF. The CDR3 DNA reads TGTGCCAGCAGCACCCGGACAGTCTACGAGCAGTACTTC.